Presented here are 15 T cell receptor beta chains from one specimen sequenced in a study of low-dose radiotherapy and immunotherapy resistance in tumors. Time point meaning: after trial treatment. Indicated treatment: LDRT plus nivolumab, ipilimumab, low-dose cyclophosphamide and aspirin (RACIN trial). Gene-specific TRAV and TRBV primers were used for first-strand cDNA, covering alpha and beta chains. It was with a constant-region primer and a V-primer adapter that TCRs were amplified over 20 PCR cycles. TCRdb independently ran MiXCR on the reads; one entry per CDR3 protein. The sample records roughly 100,000 distinct CDR3 sequences, roughly 20% being singletons. Sequencing used PBMCs, obtained after low-dose radiotherapy plus immunotherapy. These TCRs come from a female donor with ovarian cancer.

Comments on this clonotype: A read error is the likely source, as a far larger clone sits one nucleotide away. The J gene is TRBJ2-1, the V gene TRBV29-1, with D possibly matching TRBD1 (5 bases). Trimming took 4 bases from V and 10 from J, leaving 20 bases between them. Germline V gene data show CDR1 as SQVTM and CDR2 as ANQGSEA. The CDR3 spans 14 residues. The CDR3 bases are TGCAGCGTTGTGACAGCAAGCCTAACCTACGAGCAGTTCTTC. This gives the protein CSVVTASLTYEQFF.

The chain recombines TRBV7-2 with TRBJ2-1, with 9 bases identical to TRBD1. Trimming cost V 1 base and J 9 bases; bases outside gene matches: 4. Germline V gene sequence: CDR1 SGHTA, CDR2 FQGNSA. CDR3 length: 14 amino acids. The CDR3 spells CASSLGDRVSEQFF. CDR3 coding DNA: TGTGCCAGCAGCTTAGGGGACAGGGTGTCTGAGCAGTTCTTC.

This clonotype was observed at least ten times. DNA of the CDR3: TGTGCCAGCAGCCCCGGACGGGGAAACACCATATATTTT. Residues: CASSPGRGNTIYF. V is TRBV6-2 or TRBV6-3 and J is TRBJ1-3, with no clear D. The V and J ends lost 6 bases and 4 bases respectively, with 10 bases between them. The CDR3 length is 13 residues. Germline V gene lookup returns CDR1 MNHEY and CDR2 SVGEGT.

There are many counts of this clonotype. The J gene is TRBJ1-1, the V gene TRBV7-2, with 10 bases identical to TRBD1. The V segment lost 5 bases and the J segment 4 bases; nucleotides outside the gene matches: 10. This CDR3 contains 16 residues. Germline CDR1 SGHTA, CDR2 FQGNSA. CDR3: CASSPGQGLGSTEAFF. The DNA of the CDR3 is TGTGCCAGCAGCCCGGGACAGGGGTTGGGGAGCACTGAAGCTTTCTTT.

This clonotype was detected many times. The V call is TRBV12-3 or TRBV12-4, the J call TRBJ1-1, with unresolved D. The V and J ends lost 7 bases and 2 bases respectively, with 11 bases between them. This CDR3 contains 13 residues. The CDR3 loop is CASTLKGNTEAFF. CDR3 sequence (DNA): TGTGCCAGCACCTTGAAGGGTAACACTGAAGCTTTCTTT.

Concerning this clonotype: This could be a read error, since a much larger clone is one nucleotide away. The V and J genes are TRBV20-1 and TRBJ1-2, with TRBD1 matching over 12 bases. CDR1 and CDR2 from the germline V gene are DFQATT and SNEGSKA (reference sequence). This CDR3 spans 15 amino acids. With V trimmed by 1 base and J by 4 bases, 4 bases remained unmatched. The DNA for the CDR3 is TGCAGTGCTAGAGGGCGGGACAGGGGGCTCTATGGCTACACCTTC. It codes for CSARGRDRGLYGYTF.

The sample holds many counts of this clonotype. The chain combines TRBV7-9 with TRBJ1-1; the D gene is possibly TRBD1 (6 bases). Trimming left V 2 bases short and J 1 base short, with 11 bases between. The CDR3 runs to 15 residues. The germline V gene encodes CDR1 SEHNR and CDR2 FQNEAQ (reference sequence). CDR3 coding DNA: TGTGCCAGCAGCTTAAGGGACACTGGGAACACTGAAGCTTTCTTT. This sequence encodes CASSLRDTGNTEAFF. The full variable domain, completed using reference TRBV7-9 and TRBJ1-1, is DTGVSQNPRHKITKRGQNVTFRCDPISEHNRLYWYRQTLGQGPEFLTYFQNEAQLEKSRLLSDRFSAERPKGSFSTLEIQRTEQGDSAMYLCASSLRDTGNTEAFFGQGTRLTVV.

This clonotype was counted ten times or more. The V gene is TRBV3-1, the J gene TRBJ2-2; 8 bases fit TRBD1. Germline lookup yields CDR1 LGHDT and CDR2 YNNKEL (reference sequence). The trim removed 4 bases at V and 6 bases at J, leaving 10 bases unmatched. There are 16 residues in the CDR3. CDR3 sequence (DNA): TGTGCCAGCAGCCGGAACGACAGGGGTGGGCCCGGGGAGCTGTTTTTT. It encodes CASSRNDRGGPGELFF.

Only a few counts were recorded for this clonotype. The rearrangement links TRBV5-1 to TRBJ2-2; weak D call: TRBD1 (6 bases). Germline assignment: CDR1 SGHRS and CDR2 YFSETQ. The CDR3 is 16 residues long. With 1 base removed from V and 1 base from J, the gap between germline ends came to 11 bases. CDR3 protein: CASSLLGQMNTGELFF. CDR3 DNA sequence: TGCGCCAGCAGCTTGTTAGGACAGATGAACACCGGGGAGCTGTTTTTT.

The sample holds many counts of this clonotype. The chain combines TRBV7-8 with TRBJ2-1; TRBD2 matches 10 bases. With V trimmed by 7 bases and J by 2 bases, 5 bases remained unmatched. Germline lookup yields CDR1 SGHVS and CDR2 FQNEAQ. The CDR3 runs to 15 residues. CDR3 residues: CASTEREGPYNEQFF. The CDR3 DNA reads TGTGCCAGCACCGAGCGGGAGGGACCCTACAATGAGCAGTTCTTC.

In this sample, this clonotype turned up many times. V and J are TRBV24-1 and TRBJ2-1, with D unresolved. V lost 4 bases, J lost 4 bases, and 4 bases lay in between. This CDR3 spans 12 amino acids. Germline V CDR1 and CDR2: KGHDR, SFDVKD. DNA for the CDR3: TGTGCCACCAGTGACCGATACAATGAGCAGTTCTTC. It encodes CATSDRYNEQFF.

The V and J genes are TRBV30 and TRBJ1-2; TRBD1 matches 8 bases. Germline V gene data show CDR1 as GTSNPN and CDR2 as SVGIG (reference sequence). V gave up 1 base and J gave up 7 bases; unmatched junction bases: 5. The CDR3 consists of 13 residues. CDR3 bases: TGTGCCTGGAGTGCGGACAGGGACTCTGGCTACACCTTC. Its protein is CAWSADRDSGYTF.

About this clonotype: A far larger clone is only one base removed, so a read error is likely. The gene calls are TRBV6-8 and TRBJ2-1; no definite D call. Germline V gene sequence: CDR1 MNHGY, CDR2 SAAAGT. The CDR3 contains 12 residues. V lost 4 bases, J lost 10 bases, and 11 bases lay in between. CDR3 sequence: CASSLDGYEQFF. In DNA form, the CDR3 reads TGTGCCAGCAGTTTGGACGGGTACGAGCAGTTCTTC.

The chain carries TRBV29-1 and TRBJ1-1; D unresolved. Germline-derived CDR1 and CDR2 are SQVTM and ANQGSEA. V was pared by 8 bases and J by 1 base, with 5 bases between. The CDR3 length is 10 residues. The CDR3 region is CSTENTEAFF. The CDR3 region has the DNA TGCAGCACAGAGAACACTGAAGCTTTCTTT.

This chain connects TRBV6-2 or TRBV6-3 to TRBJ2-7; a possible D gene is TRBD1 (5 bases). Germline V gene lookup returns CDR1 MNHEY and CDR2 SVGEGT. The CDR3 runs to 12 residues. V was pared by 7 bases and J by 5 bases, with 12 bases between. As DNA, the CDR3 is TGTGCCAGCACCAGGGCTACTAACGAGCAGTACTTC. Translating gives CASTRATNEQYF.